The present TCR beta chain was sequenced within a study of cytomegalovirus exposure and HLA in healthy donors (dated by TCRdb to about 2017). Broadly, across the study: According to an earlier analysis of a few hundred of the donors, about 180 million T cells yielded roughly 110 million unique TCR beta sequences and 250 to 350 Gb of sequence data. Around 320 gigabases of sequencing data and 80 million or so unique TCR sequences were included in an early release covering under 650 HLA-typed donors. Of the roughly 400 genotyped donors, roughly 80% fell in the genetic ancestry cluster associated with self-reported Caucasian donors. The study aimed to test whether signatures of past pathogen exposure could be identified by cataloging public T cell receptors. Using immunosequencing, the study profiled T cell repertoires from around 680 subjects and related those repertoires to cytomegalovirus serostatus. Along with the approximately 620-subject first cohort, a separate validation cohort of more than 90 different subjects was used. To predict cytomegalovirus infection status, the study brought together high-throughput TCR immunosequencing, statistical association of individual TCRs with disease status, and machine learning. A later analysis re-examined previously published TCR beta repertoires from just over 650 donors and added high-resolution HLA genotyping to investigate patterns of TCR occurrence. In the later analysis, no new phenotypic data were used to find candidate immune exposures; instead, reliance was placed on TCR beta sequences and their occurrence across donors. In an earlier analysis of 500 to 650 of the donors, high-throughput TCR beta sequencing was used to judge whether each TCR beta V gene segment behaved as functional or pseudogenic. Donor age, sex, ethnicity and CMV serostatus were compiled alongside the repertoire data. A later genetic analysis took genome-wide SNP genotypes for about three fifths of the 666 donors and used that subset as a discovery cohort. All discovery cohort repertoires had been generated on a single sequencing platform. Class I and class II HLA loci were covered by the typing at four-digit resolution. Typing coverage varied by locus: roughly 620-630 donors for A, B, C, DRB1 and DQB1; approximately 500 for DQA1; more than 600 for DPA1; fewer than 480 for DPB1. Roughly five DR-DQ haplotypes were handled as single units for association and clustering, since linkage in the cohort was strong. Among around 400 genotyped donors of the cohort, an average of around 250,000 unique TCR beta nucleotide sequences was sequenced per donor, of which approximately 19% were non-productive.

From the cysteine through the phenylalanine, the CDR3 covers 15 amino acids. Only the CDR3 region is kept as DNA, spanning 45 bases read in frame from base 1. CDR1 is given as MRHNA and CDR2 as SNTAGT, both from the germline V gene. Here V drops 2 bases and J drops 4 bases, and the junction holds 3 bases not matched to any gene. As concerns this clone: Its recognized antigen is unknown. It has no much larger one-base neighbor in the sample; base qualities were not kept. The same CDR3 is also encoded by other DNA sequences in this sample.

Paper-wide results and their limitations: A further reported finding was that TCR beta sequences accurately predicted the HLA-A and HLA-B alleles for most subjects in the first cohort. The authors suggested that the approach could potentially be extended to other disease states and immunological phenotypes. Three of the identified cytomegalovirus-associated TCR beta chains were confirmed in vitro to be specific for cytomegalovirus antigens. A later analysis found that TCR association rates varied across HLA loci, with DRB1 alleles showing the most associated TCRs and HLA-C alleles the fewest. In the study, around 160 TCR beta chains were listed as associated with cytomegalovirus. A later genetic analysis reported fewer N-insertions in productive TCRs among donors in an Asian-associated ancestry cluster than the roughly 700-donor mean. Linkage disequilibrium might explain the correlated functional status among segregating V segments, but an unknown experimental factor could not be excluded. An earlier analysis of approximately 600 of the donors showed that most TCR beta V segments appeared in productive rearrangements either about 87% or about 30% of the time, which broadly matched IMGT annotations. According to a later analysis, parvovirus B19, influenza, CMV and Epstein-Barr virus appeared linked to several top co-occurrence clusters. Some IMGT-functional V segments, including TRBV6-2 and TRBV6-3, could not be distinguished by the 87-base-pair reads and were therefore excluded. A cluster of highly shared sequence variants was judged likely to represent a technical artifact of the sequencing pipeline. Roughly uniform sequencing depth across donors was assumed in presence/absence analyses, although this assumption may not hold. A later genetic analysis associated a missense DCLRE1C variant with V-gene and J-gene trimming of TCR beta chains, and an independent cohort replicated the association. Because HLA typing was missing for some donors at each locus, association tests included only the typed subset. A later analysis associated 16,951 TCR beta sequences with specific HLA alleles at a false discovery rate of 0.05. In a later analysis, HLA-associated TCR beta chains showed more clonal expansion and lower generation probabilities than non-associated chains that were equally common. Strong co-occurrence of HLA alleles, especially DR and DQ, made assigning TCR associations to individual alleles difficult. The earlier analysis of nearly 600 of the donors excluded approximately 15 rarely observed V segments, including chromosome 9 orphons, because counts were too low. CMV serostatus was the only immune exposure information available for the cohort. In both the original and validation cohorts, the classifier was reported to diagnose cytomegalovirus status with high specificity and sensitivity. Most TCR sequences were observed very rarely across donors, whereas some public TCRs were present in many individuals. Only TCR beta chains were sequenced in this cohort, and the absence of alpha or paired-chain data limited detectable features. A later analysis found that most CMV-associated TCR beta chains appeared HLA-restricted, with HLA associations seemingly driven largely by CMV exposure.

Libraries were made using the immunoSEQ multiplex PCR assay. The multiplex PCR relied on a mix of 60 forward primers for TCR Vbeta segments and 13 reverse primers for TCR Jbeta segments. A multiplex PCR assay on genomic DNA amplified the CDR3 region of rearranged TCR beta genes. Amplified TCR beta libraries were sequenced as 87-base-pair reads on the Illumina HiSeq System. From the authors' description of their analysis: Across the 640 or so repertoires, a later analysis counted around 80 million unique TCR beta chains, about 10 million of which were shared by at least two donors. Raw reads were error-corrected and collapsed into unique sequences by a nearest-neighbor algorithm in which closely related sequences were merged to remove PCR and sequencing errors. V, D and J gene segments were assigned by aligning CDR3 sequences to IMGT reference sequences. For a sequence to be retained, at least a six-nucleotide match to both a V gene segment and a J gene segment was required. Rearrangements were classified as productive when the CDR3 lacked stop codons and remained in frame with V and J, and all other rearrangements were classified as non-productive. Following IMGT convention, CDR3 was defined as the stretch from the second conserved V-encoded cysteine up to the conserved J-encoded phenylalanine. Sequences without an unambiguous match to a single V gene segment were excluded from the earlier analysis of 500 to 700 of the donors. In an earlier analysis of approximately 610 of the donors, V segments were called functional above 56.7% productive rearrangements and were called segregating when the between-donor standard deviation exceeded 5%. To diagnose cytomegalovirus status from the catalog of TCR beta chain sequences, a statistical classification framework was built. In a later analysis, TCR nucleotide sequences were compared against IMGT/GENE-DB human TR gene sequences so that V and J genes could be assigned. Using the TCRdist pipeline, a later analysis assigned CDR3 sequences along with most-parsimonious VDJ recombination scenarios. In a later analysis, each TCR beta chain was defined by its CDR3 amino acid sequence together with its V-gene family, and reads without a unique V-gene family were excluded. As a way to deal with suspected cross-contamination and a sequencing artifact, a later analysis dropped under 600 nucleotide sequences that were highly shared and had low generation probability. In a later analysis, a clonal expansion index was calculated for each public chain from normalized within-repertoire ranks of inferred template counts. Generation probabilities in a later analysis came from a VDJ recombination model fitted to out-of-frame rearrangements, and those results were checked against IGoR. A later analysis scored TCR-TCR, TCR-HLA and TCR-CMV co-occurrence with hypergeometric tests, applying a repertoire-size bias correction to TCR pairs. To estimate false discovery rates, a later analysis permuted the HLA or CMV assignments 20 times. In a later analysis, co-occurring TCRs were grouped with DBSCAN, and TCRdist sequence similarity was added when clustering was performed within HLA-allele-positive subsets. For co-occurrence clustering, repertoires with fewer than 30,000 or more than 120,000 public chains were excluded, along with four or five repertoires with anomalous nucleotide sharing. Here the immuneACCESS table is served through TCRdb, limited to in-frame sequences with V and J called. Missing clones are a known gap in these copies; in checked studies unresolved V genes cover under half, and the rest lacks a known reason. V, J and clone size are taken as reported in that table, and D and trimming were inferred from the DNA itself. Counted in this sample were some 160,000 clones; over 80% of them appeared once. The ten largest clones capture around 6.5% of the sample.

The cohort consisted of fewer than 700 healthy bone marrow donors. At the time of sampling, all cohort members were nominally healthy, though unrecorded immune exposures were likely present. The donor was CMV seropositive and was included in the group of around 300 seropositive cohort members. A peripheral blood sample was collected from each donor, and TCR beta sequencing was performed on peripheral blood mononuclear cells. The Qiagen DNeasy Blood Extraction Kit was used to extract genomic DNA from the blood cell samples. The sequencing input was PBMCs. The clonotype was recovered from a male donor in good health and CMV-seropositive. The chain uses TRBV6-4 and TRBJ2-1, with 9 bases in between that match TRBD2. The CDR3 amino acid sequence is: CASSDSAGGYNEQFF. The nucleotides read TGTGCCAGCAGTGACAGCGCGGGAGGGTACAATGAGCAGTTCTTC.